The 29 T cell receptor beta chains listed next were all sequenced from one sample in a study of CD4 T cells in relation to SARS-CoV-2 and coronaviruses. These TCRs' antigens remain unknown. The unexposed donors gave CD4+ T cells in about 2010-2019, prior to COVID-19. Isolation of CD4+ T cells took place after roughly nine days in culture. Only in-frame clones appear in the TCRdb table, and some are missing; sequencing was by immunoSEQ multiplex PCR. The sample has 25,000 to 30,000 clones; about three quarters are singletons. What was sequenced was CD4+ T cells from PBMCs, cultured in vitro. The origin of the receptors is a human donor in good health.

The chain has TRBV3-1 (or the pseudogene TRBV3-2) and TRBJ1-1; D is undetermined. Germline assignment: CDR1 LGHDT and CDR2 YNNKEL (reference sequence). Trimming took off 0 bases at V and 1 base at J, with 3 bases between the two ends. The CDR3 covers 13 residues. The CDR3 reads CASSQDRNTEAFF. The CDR3 nucleotides are TGTGCCAGCAGCCAAGATAGGAACACTGAAGCTTTCTTT.

The rearrangement uses TRBV2 and TRBJ1-2; D gene unclear. Trimming removed 8 bases at V and 4 bases at J, with 14 bases between. The CDR3 sequence is 13 residues long. In germline, CDR1 is SNHLY, CDR2 FYNNEI. The CDR3 DNA follows: TGTGCCAGCTCTCTCGGGTTGGGCTATGGCTACACCTTC. Protein: CASSLGLGYGYTF.

The V and J genes are TRBV11-3 and TRBJ2-1; D remains unclear. The CDR3 sequence is 13 residues long. Trimming cost V 0 bases and J 12 bases, with 12 bases left between them. Germline CDR1 is SGHNT and CDR2 is YENEEA. The CDR3 loop is CASSLERLGTQFF. Written as DNA, the CDR3 is TGTGCCAGCAGCTTAGAAAGGCTGGGTACGCAGTTCTTC.

This sequence joins TRBV6-5 and TRBJ1-2, with 7 bases matching TRBD1. V trimming: 7 bases; J trimming: 1 base; junction bases outside the gene matches: 9. In germline, CDR1 is MNHEY, CDR2 SVGAGI. The CDR3 runs to 15 residues. CDR3 bases: TGTGCCAGCAACGAAGGGGACAGCCGTAACTATGGCTACACCTTC. This sequence encodes CASNEGDSRNYGYTF.

The genes are TRBV6-6 and TRBJ1-1; 7 positions match TRBD1. The CDR3 spans 14 residues. The V gene end was trimmed by 2 bases and the J gene end by 3 bases; junction bases not matched to a gene: 3. From germline, CDR1 is MNHNY and CDR2 SVGAGI (reference sequence). The CDR3 DNA is TGTGCCAGCAGTTACCAGCAGGGGGACACTGAAGCTTTCTTT. This codes for CASSYQQGDTEAFF.

Only one count was recorded for this clone. The chain recombines TRBV6-2 or TRBV6-3 with TRBJ1-2; D is unclear. This CDR3 has 16 amino acids. The ends were cut back, 0 bases at V and 3 bases at J, with 14 bases in the middle. CDR1 MNHEY and CDR2 SVGEGT come from the germline V gene. The CDR3 DNA is TGTGCCAGCAGTTACTCGATTACCAGCGAAGACTATGGCTACACCTTC. Translation gives CASSYSITSEDYGYTF.

The chain recombines TRBV25-1 with TRBJ2-6; perhaps TRBD2 as D (5 bases). V dropped 5 bases and J dropped 0 bases, with 14 bases sitting between them. This CDR3 comprises 17 residues. Germline CDR1 is MGHDK and CDR2 is SYGVNS. CDR3: CASSSGGPSSGANVLTF. In DNA form, the CDR3 reads TGTGCCAGCAGTAGTGGAGGCCCTAGCTCTGGGGCCAACGTCCTGACTTTC.

This clone showed up just a few times. The chain employs TRBV11-2 and TRBJ1-3, with D possibly being TRBD1 (5 bases). Germline V CDR1 and CDR2: SGHAT, FQNNGV. CDR3 length: 16 amino acids. Trimming shortened V by 5 bases and J by 4 bases, and 18 bases separated the two germline ends. The CDR3: CASSLTRDPVGNTIYF. The CDR3, as DNA: TGTGCCAGCAGCCTAACCCGGGACCCAGTGGGAAACACCATATATTTT.

As DNA, the CDR3 is TGTGCCAGCAGGCCCGAGAGCACAGATACGCAGTATTTT. This translates into CASRPESTDTQYF. This chain joins TRBV6-1 and TRBJ2-3; D is unclear. CDR1 and CDR2 from the germline V gene are MNHNS and SASEGT. Deletions cut 6 bases from V and 0 bases from J, with 7 bases between. The CDR3 totals 13 residues.

This clone was found a few times. The chain couples TRBV27 to TRBJ1-5; TRBD1 agrees at 7 bases. Germline V CDR1 and CDR2: MNHEY, SMNVEV (reference sequence). The CDR3 runs to 16 residues. Trimming took 5 bases from V and 6 from J; bases not matched to a gene: 13. CDR3 sequence reads: CASSRTQGGRTQPQHF. The CDR3 nucleotides read TGTGCCAGCAGTCGAACCCAGGGGGGTCGAACTCAGCCCCAGCATTTT.

This clone was seen once. V usage is TRBV5-6 and J usage is TRBJ2-4; 8 bases line up with TRBD2. The germline gives CDR1 SGHDT, CDR2 YYEEEE. V shed 4 bases and J 0 bases; nucleotides not matched to a gene: 12. The CDR3 spans 18 residues. Written as DNA, the CDR3 is TGTGCCAGCAGCCGTGATAGCGGCGGGGGGCTAGCCAAAAACATTCAGTACTTC. This sequence encodes CASSRDSGGGLAKNIQYF.

J is TRBJ2-1 and V is TRBV6-5, with 8 nucleotides matching TRBD2. This CDR3 comprises 14 residues. From germline, CDR1 is MNHEY and CDR2 SVGAGI. The ends lost 6 bases at V and 4 bases at J; junction bases unmatched: 5. The CDR3 DNA is TGTGCCAGCAGGCCCGGGACTAGATACAATGAGCAGTTCTTC. It yields the protein CASRPGTRYNEQFF.

The chain combines TRBV3-1 (or the pseudogene TRBV3-2) with TRBJ2-5; tentatively, D is TRBD1 (6 bases). The CDR3 is made up of 15 amino acids. The V end was cut by 1 base, the J end by 1 base, with 10 bases between. Germline loops: CDR1 LGHDT, CDR2 YNNKEL (reference sequence). CDR3 residues: CASSQVRTAQETQYF. The CDR3, as DNA: TGTGCCAGCAGCCAAGTCCGGACAGCCCAAGAGACCCAGTACTTC.

The chain combines TRBV27 with TRBJ2-5; 9 positions agree with TRBD2. CDR1 and CDR2 (germline): MNHEY, SMNVEV (reference sequence). The CDR3 has 15 amino acids. Unmatched junction bases numbered 10, after V lost 6 bases and J lost 5 bases. In DNA form, the CDR3 reads TGTGCCAGCAGCCCGCTAGCGGGATGGCTTGAGACCCAGTACTTC. The encoded protein is CASSPLAGWLETQYF.

V and J are TRBV10-3 and TRBJ2-1; no firm D call. Per germline, CDR1 ENHRY and CDR2 SYGVKD. V lost 8 bases to trimming and J lost 7 bases, with 21 bases between them. The CDR3 loop spans 15 amino acids. The CDR3 nucleotides are TGTGCCATCTTGAGGTCGGGCAAATCGGTGAATGAGCAGTTCTTC. It encodes CAILRSGKSVNEQFF.

The chain joins TRBV7-3 to TRBJ2-7; 10 positions agree with TRBD2. Trimming at V came to 5 bases and at J to 6 bases, leaving 10 bases not matched to a gene. The CDR3 is 15 residues long. Germline values: CDR1 SGHTA, CDR2 FQGTGA. The CDR3 bases are TGTGCCAGCAGCCCCGGGGGGGAGCGGGGGGGCGAGCAGTACTTC. It translates to CASSPGGERGGEQYF.

This clone came up a few times. The V call is TRBV5-4, the J call TRBJ2-2; no definite D call. The V end was cut by 3 bases, the J end by 1 base, with 10 bases between. CDR1 is SGHNT and CDR2 is YYREEE in the germline V gene (reference sequence). The CDR3 is made up of 15 amino acids. CDR3 protein: CASSSLDRNTGELFF. CDR3 bases: TGTGCCAGCAGCTCCCTCGACCGGAACACCGGGGAGCTGTTTTTT.

The chain has TRBV7-2 and TRBJ2-1, with a weak D call TRBD1 (6 bases). The CDR3 runs 13 residues. Between the trimmed V and J ends, which lost 5 bases and 6 bases, there was a span of 11 bases. Germline assignment: CDR1 SGHTA and CDR2 FQGNSA. The CDR3 nucleotides read TGTGCCAGCAGCCAGGGGAGAACCAATGAGCAGTTCTTC. Translating gives CASSQGRTNEQFF.

This clone appeared a single time. The J gene is TRBJ2-5, the V gene TRBV18; D assignment may be TRBD1 or TRBD2 (5 bases each). This CDR3 region has 16 residues. Germline-derived CDR1 and CDR2 are KGHSH and LQKENI. Trimming pared 1 base from V and 4 bases from J, leaving 16 bases between. The CDR3 spells CASSPQAPGAGETQYF. CDR3 coding DNA: TGTGCCAGCTCACCACAGGCCCCCGGGGCGGGAGAGACCCAGTACTTC.

This clone occurred once. The chain is built from TRBV10-3 and TRBJ2-3; TRBD2 matches 9 bases. CDR1 is ENHRY and CDR2 is SYGVKD in the germline V gene. The CDR3 is 13 residues long. V lost 10 bases to trimming and J lost 3 bases; unmatched junction nucleotides: 5. This CDR3 reads CANSGRKTDTQYF. DNA of the CDR3: TGTGCCAACAGCGGGAGGAAGACAGATACGCAGTATTTT.

This chain uses TRBV18 with TRBJ1-2; the D is unclear. This CDR3 is 13 amino acids long. Deletions cut 1 base from V and 8 bases from J, with 11 bases between. Germline V gene lookup returns CDR1 KGHSH and CDR2 LQKENI. This CDR3 is CASSPRQAEGYTF. CDR3 DNA: TGTGCCAGCTCACCACGTCAGGCGGAGGGCTACACCTTC.

The sample holds one count of this clone. V is TRBV9 and J is TRBJ1-4, with TRBD1 matching over 10 bases. CDR1 is SGDLS and CDR2 is YYNGEE in the germline V gene. The CDR3 loop spans 14 amino acids. The trim removed 4 bases at V and 6 bases at J, leaving 3 bases unmatched. The DNA for the CDR3 is TGTGCCAGCAGCCCCGGGACAGGGGATGAAAAACTGTTTTTT. As protein: CASSPGTGDEKLFF.

The chain recombines TRBV6-5 with TRBJ2-7, with 11 bases fitting TRBD2. The CDR3 runs to 14 residues. Per the germline V gene, CDR1 is MNHEY and CDR2 is SVGAGI. V trimming: 8 bases; J trimming: 3 bases; junction bases outside the gene matches: 6. CDR3 in DNA: TGTGCCAGCTCCAGACTAGCGGGGTTCTACGAGCAGTACTTC. Its protein is CASSRLAGFYEQYF.

The chain combines TRBV29-1 with TRBJ1-2; weak D call: TRBD1 (6 bases). The CDR3 spans 12 residues. Between the trimmed V and J ends, which lost 3 bases and 9 bases, there was a span of 14 bases. CDR1 SQVTM and CDR2 ANQGSEA come from the germline V gene. CDR3 protein: CSVDRGTLSYTF. The CDR3 nucleotides read TGCAGCGTTGACAGGGGTACCCTTAGCTACACCTTC.

This sequence joins TRBV19 and TRBJ2-3, with D perhaps matching TRBD2 (6 bases). CDR1 LNHDA and CDR2 SQIVND come from the germline V gene (reference sequence). The CDR3 is 14 amino acids. Trimming cost V 5 bases and J 4 bases, with 13 bases left between them. The chain's CDR3 is CASSSRDFPDTQYF. CDR3 in DNA: TGTGCCAGTAGTTCCCGGGACTTTCCAGATACGCAGTATTTT.

V is TRBV5-4 and J is TRBJ1-2; D call uncertain. This CDR3 comprises 14 residues. V shed 0 bases and J shed 2 bases, with 8 bases lying between them. From germline, CDR1 is SGHNT and CDR2 YYREEE (reference sequence). The CDR3 spells CASSLDSRNYGYTF. The CDR3, as DNA: TGTGCCAGCAGCTTGGACAGTCGGAACTATGGCTACACCTTC.

The rearrangement uses TRBV19 and TRBJ1-5; D gene unclear. CDR3 size: 14 residues. The V gene's germline CDR1 is LNHDA and CDR2 SQIVND (reference sequence). Trimming took 3 bases from V and 1 from J, leaving 7 bases between them. The CDR3 spells CASSIDESNQPQHF. CDR3 DNA sequence: TGTGCCAGTAGTATTGACGAAAGCAATCAGCCCCAGCATTTT.

V and J are TRBV28 and TRBJ1-3, with TRBD1 identical over 9 bases. Per germline, CDR1 MDHEN and CDR2 SYDVKM. The CDR3 is 17 residues long. The trim removed 5 bases at V and 0 bases at J, leaving 8 bases unmatched. Here the CDR3 reads CASSLPQGAYSGNTIYF. CDR3 sequence (DNA): TGTGCCAGCAGTCTCCCACAGGGGGCCTACTCTGGAAACACCATATATTTT. The full variable domain, completed using reference TRBV28 and TRBJ1-3, is DVKVTQSSRYLVKRTGEKVFLECVQDMDHENMFWYRQDPGLGLRLIYFSYDVKMKEKGDIPEGYSVSREKKERFSLILESASTNQTSMYLCASSLPQGAYSGNTIYFGEGSWLTVV.

The chain joins TRBV5-1 to TRBJ2-3, with D possibly being TRBD1 (6 bases). This CDR3 has 14 residues. Per germline, CDR1 SGHRS and CDR2 YFSETQ. Trimming shortened V by 0 bases and J by 6 bases, and 11 bases separated the two germline ends. DNA for the CDR3: TGCGCCAGCAGCTTGGGTGGACAGTGGGATACGCAGTATTTT. Protein sequence: CASSLGGQWDTQYF.